A selection of T cell receptor beta chains follows, all from one sample in a study of T-cell memory formation after mild COVID-19. TCRdb re-called the 5' RACE reads with MiXCR, one entry per CDR3 protein. The repertoire has fewer than 350,000 distinct CDR3 sequences, under 20% of them found once; the top ten carry 23%. Specimen: PBMCs or a T cell subset sorted from them (not recorded which). These receptors were collected from a man aged 18-30 years who had mild COVID-19 (a few samples of this study predate the infection). Cell type and time point are not known. Each CDR3 is given with its conserved first and last residue. Each record gives: clone size, J gene, V gene, CDR3 protein. Only part of the rows carry a size: once, few, many, or a class if the clone is expanded.

clone_size: .
j_call: TRBJ2-5
v_call: TRBV6-5
cdr3_aa: CASKLAAGETQYF

clone_size: .
j_call: TRBJ2-3
v_call: TRBV12-3/TRBV12-4
cdr3_aa: CASRVRYSSTDTQYF

clone_size: .
j_call: TRBJ2-4
v_call: TRBV5-1
cdr3_aa: CASSLSPGQGENIQYF

clone_size: .
j_call: TRBJ2-2
v_call: TRBV6-6
cdr3_aa: CASSFYRVELFF

clone_size: .
j_call: TRBJ2-3
v_call: TRBV12-3/TRBV12-4
cdr3_aa: CASSFQDGVTQYF

clone_size: few
j_call: TRBJ1-5
v_call: TRBV11-2
cdr3_aa: CASSRTANQPQHF

clone_size: few
j_call: TRBJ2-3
v_call: TRBV4-1
cdr3_aa: CASSQRGNEITDTQYF

clone_size: .
j_call: TRBJ2-4
v_call: TRBV12-3/TRBV12-4
cdr3_aa: CASRQPGHLFKNIQYF

clone_size: .
j_call: TRBJ2-1
v_call: TRBV7-6
cdr3_aa: CASSLRTSGGAGAYNEQFF

clone_size: .
j_call: TRBJ2-1
v_call: TRBV6-6
cdr3_aa: CASTPGVYNEQFF

clone_size: .
j_call: TRBJ1-1
v_call: TRBV12-3/TRBV12-4
cdr3_aa: CASSPTGREAFF

clone_size: .
j_call: TRBJ2-2
v_call: TRBV24-1
cdr3_aa: CATSDLTGVETGELFF

clone_size: few
j_call: TRBJ1-5
v_call: TRBV15
cdr3_aa: CATSSRDRYSNQPQHF

clone_size: few
j_call: TRBJ1-1
v_call: TRBV29-1
cdr3_aa: CSGTGTVNTEAFF

clone_size: few
j_call: TRBJ1-2
v_call: TRBV9
cdr3_aa: CASSERSVNYGYTF

clone_size: .
j_call: TRBJ1-2
v_call: TRBV10-3
cdr3_aa: CAISEGNSNYGYTF

clone_size: few
j_call: TRBJ2-7
v_call: TRBV7-7
cdr3_aa: CASSASSSGEQYF

clone_size: .
j_call: TRBJ1-6
v_call: TRBV28
cdr3_aa: CASTPWGNGSPLHF

clone_size: .
j_call: TRBJ2-2
v_call: TRBV29-1
cdr3_aa: CSVEDVGVTGELFF

clone_size: .
j_call: TRBJ2-5
v_call: TRBV11-3
cdr3_aa: CASSPREGVETQYF

clone_size: few
j_call: TRBJ2-2
v_call: TRBV7-3
cdr3_aa: CASSLILAVNTGELFF

clone_size: .
j_call: TRBJ2-7
v_call: TRBV6-2/TRBV6-3
cdr3_aa: CASSRSYEQYF

clone_size: .
j_call: TRBJ2-1
v_call: TRBV7-9
cdr3_aa: CASSPQGGPYNEQLF

clone_size: .
j_call: TRBJ1-1
v_call: TRBV6-2/TRBV6-3
cdr3_aa: CASRDGQLLNTEAFF

clone_size: .
j_call: TRBJ2-5
v_call: TRBV7-8
cdr3_aa: CASRRSGGASETQYF

clone_size: few
j_call: TRBJ1-1
v_call: TRBV19
cdr3_aa: CASSMTSTEAFF

clone_size: .
j_call: TRBJ2-3
v_call: TRBV12-3/TRBV12-4
cdr3_aa: CASSLLAGVKSTDTQYF

clone_size: few
j_call: TRBJ1-2
v_call: TRBV6-5
cdr3_aa: CASSSHGFNYGYTF

clone_size: few
j_call: TRBJ2-3
v_call: TRBV27
cdr3_aa: CAASVGGLGTQYF

clone_size: many
j_call: TRBJ2-3
v_call: TRBV24-1
cdr3_aa: CATSDPSRSTDTQYF

clone_size: many
j_call: TRBJ1-1
v_call: TRBV7-3
cdr3_aa: CASSPAGQGRSGAFF

clone_size: .
j_call: TRBJ2-1
v_call: TRBV27
cdr3_aa: CASSGRVDEQFF

clone_size: many
j_call: TRBJ2-1
v_call: TRBV19
cdr3_aa: CASSIQGNEQFF

clone_size: .
j_call: TRBJ2-4
v_call: TRBV6-1
cdr3_aa: CASLRASGAKNIQYF

clone_size: few
j_call: TRBJ1-2
v_call: TRBV3-1
cdr3_aa: CASSQTNYGYTF

clone_size: few
j_call: TRBJ2-3
v_call: TRBV4-3
cdr3_aa: CASSTAGGALYTQYF

clone_size: many
j_call: TRBJ2-3
v_call: TRBV5-1
cdr3_aa: CASSTTPTLTDTQYF

clone_size: many
j_call: TRBJ2-3
v_call: TRBV27
cdr3_aa: CASSLLCLTGWTDTQYF

clone_size: many
j_call: TRBJ1-2
v_call: TRBV6-6
cdr3_aa: CASKISAWGYGYTF

clone_size: few
j_call: TRBJ1-2
v_call: TRBV20-1
cdr3_aa: CSARDFQGLYGYTF

clone_size: .
j_call: TRBJ1-1
v_call: TRBV7-9
cdr3_aa: CASSPPTVYFFGNTEAFF

clone_size: many
j_call: TRBJ2-3
v_call: TRBV7-2
cdr3_aa: CASSHSRPDTQYF